This T cell receptor beta chain was sequenced during a study of blood T cell repertoires in COVID-19. Generated by immunoSEQ multiplex PCR, the TCRdb table keeps only in-frame clones and is missing some. Found here are more than 95,000 clones, roughly 90% of them singletons; the top ten hold approximately 1.1%. Between the trimmed V and J ends, which lost 5 bases and 5 bases, there was a span of 16 bases. This CDR3 spans 15 amino acids. Per germline, CDR1 SGHRS and CDR2 YFSETQ. This receptor was obtained from a woman aged 80 or over with acute or convalescent COVID-19. V gene TRBV5-1 combines with J gene TRBJ1-4, with D possibly TRBD1 on 6 matching bases. The sample consisted of peripheral blood. This CDR3 reads CASRAEGGQNEKLFF. The CDR3 DNA is TGCGCCAGCAGAGCTGAAGGGGGACAAAATGAAAAACTGTTTTTT. Full variable domain (missing parts from reference TRBV5-1 and TRBJ1-4): KAGVTQTPRYLIKTRGQQVTLSCSPISGHRSVSWYQQTPGQGLQFLFEYFSETQRNKGNFPGRFSGRQFSNSRSEMNVSTLELGDSALYLCASRAEGGQNEKLFFGSGTQLSVL.